The sequence of this TCR beta chain was determined in a study of blood T cell repertoires in COVID-19. Across the study: COVID-19 samples, acute and convalescent, were from the United States, Italy and Spain. Sources were T cells, B-cell-depleted T cells, or PBMCs; the material itself was cDNA or gDNA.

The CDR3 contains 17 residues. J gave up 4 bases and V 3 bases, and 11 bases lay outside the gene matches. Per the germline V gene, CDR1 is SGHRS and CDR2 is YFSETQ. Some clones are missing from TCRdb's copy, which holds only in-frame ones; the method was immunoSEQ multiplex PCR. The sample consists of tens of thousands of clones, about 90% of them appearing once. The chain carries TRBV5-1 and TRBJ2-1, with 9 bases that match TRBD2. Sequencing used peripheral blood. The sequence was obtained from a woman of 80 years or more with acute or convalescent COVID-19. CDR3 DNA sequence: TGCGCCAGCAGCTCAACGAGCCTAGCGGGACAATACAATGAGCAGTTCTTC. Translation: CASSSTSLAGQYNEQFF.